A selection of T cell receptor beta chains follows, all from one sample in a study of glioma-infiltrating T cells after dendritic cell vaccination. TCRdb's table, derived via immunoSEQ multiplex PCR, lists solely in-frame clones and lacks some. The sample carries about 49,000 clones, 85% recorded once. This sample comprised blood, obtained before dendritic cell vaccination. These receptor sequences come from a human donor with glioblastoma. The CDR3 runs from the conserved cysteine through the conserved F or W. The order of the fields is CDR3 protein, CDR3 DNA, D gene, clone size, V gene, J gene. The D gene is left open where the match is weak. Expanded clones are given a class, and other clones once, few, many or no size at all.

CDR3aa: CASSPGQGQETQYF
CDR3nt: TGTGCCAGCTCACCCGGGCAGGGGCAAGAGACCCAGTACTTC
d_gene: -
abundance: once
v_gene: TRBV18
j_gene: TRBJ2-5

CDR3aa: CASTRTGVYEQYF
CDR3nt: TGTGCCAGCACCAGGACAGGGGTCTACGAGCAGTACTTC
d_gene: TRBD1
abundance: -
v_gene: TRBV5-6
j_gene: TRBJ2-7

CDR3aa: CAWSPSGGEAFF
CDR3nt: TGTGCCTGGAGTCCCTCCGGAGGTGAAGCTTTCTTT
d_gene: -
abundance: -
v_gene: TRBV30
j_gene: TRBJ1-1

CDR3aa: CASRQGLATNEKLFF
CDR3nt: TGTGCCAGCCGGCAGGGTTTAGCAACTAATGAAAAACTGTTTTTT
d_gene: -
abundance: -
v_gene: TRBV7-8
j_gene: TRBJ1-4

CDR3aa: CAVGIEELRAFF
CDR3nt: TGTGCTGTGGGCATCGAAGAATTGCGAGCTTTCTTT
d_gene: -
abundance: -
v_gene: TRBV30
j_gene: TRBJ1-1

CDR3aa: CASSRTQGTGNQPQHF
CDR3nt: TGTGCCAGCAGTCGCACACAGGGGACCGGGAATCAGCCCCAGCATTTT
d_gene: TRBD1
abundance: -
v_gene: TRBV28
j_gene: TRBJ1-5

CDR3aa: CASTRTGGTEAFF
CDR3nt: TGTGCCAGTACCCGGACAGGGGGGACTGAAGCTTTCTTT
d_gene: TRBD1
abundance: -
v_gene: TRBV19
j_gene: TRBJ1-1

CDR3aa: CASSQGPDWRGETQYF
CDR3nt: TGTGCCAGCAGCCAGGGCCCGGACTGGCGGGGAGAGACCCAGTACTTC
d_gene: -
abundance: -
v_gene: TRBV14
j_gene: TRBJ2-5

CDR3aa: CASSLLAGGLIQETQYF
CDR3nt: TGTGCCAGCAGCTTACTGGCGGGGGGGCTGATCCAAGAGACCCAGTACTTC
d_gene: TRBD2
abundance: -
v_gene: TRBV7-2
j_gene: TRBJ2-5

CDR3aa: CASSEDSNTEAFF
CDR3nt: TGTGCCAGCAGTGAGGACAGCAACACTGAAGCTTTCTTT
d_gene: -
abundance: -
v_gene: TRBV6-5
j_gene: TRBJ1-1

CDR3aa: CASSERDFSQPQHF
CDR3nt: TGCGCCAGCAGTGAGAGGGACTTCAGTCAGCCCCAGCATTTT
d_gene: -
abundance: few
v_gene: TRBV10-2
j_gene: TRBJ1-5

CDR3aa: CASSLGGGDSYNEQFF
CDR3nt: TGTGCCAGCAGCTTGGGCGGGGGGGACTCCTACAATGAGCAGTTCTTC
d_gene: TRBD2
abundance: -
v_gene: TRBV7-3
j_gene: TRBJ2-1

CDR3aa: CASSISREPYNEQFF
CDR3nt: TGTGCCAGTAGTATAAGCAGGGAACCCTACAATGAGCAGTTCTTC
d_gene: -
abundance: -
v_gene: TRBV19
j_gene: TRBJ2-1

CDR3aa: CASRPSTGSSYEQYF
CDR3nt: TGTGCCAGCAGGCCGTCGACAGGGAGCTCCTACGAGCAGTACTTC
d_gene: TRBD1
abundance: -
v_gene: TRBV6-6
j_gene: TRBJ2-7

CDR3aa: CASSPGLAGETQYF
CDR3nt: TGTGCCAGCAGTCCGGGACTAGCGGGAGAGACCCAGTACTTC
d_gene: TRBD2
abundance: once
v_gene: TRBV2
j_gene: TRBJ2-5

CDR3aa: CASSPDPGIYNEQFF
CDR3nt: TGTGCCAGCAGTCCCGATCCGGGAATTTACAATGAGCAGTTCTTC
d_gene: -
abundance: -
v_gene: TRBV27
j_gene: TRBJ2-1

CDR3aa: CASSPTDRGLKDTQYF
CDR3nt: TGTGCCAGTAGTCCTACGGACAGGGGGCTGAAAGATACGCAGTATTTT
d_gene: TRBD1
abundance: few
v_gene: TRBV19
j_gene: TRBJ2-3

CDR3aa: CASSLSTGRSTEAFF
CDR3nt: TGTGCCAGCAGTCTCTCGACAGGGCGATCCACTGAAGCTTTCTTT
d_gene: TRBD1
abundance: once
v_gene: TRBV27
j_gene: TRBJ1-1

CDR3aa: CASSPRQGSGNTIYF
CDR3nt: TGTGCCAGCTCACCACGACAGGGCTCTGGAAACACCATATATTTT
d_gene: TRBD1
abundance: -
v_gene: TRBV18
j_gene: TRBJ1-3

CDR3aa: CASSFASQGAQEQYF
CDR3nt: TGTGCCAGCAGCTTCGCGTCTCAGGGGGCGCAAGAGCAGTACTTC
d_gene: TRBD1
abundance: once
v_gene: TRBV5-4
j_gene: TRBJ2-7

CDR3aa: CASSLGGGNTIYF
CDR3nt: TGTGCTAGCAGCTTAGGGGGCGGAAACACCATATATTTT
d_gene: TRBD1
abundance: -
v_gene: TRBV7-7
j_gene: TRBJ1-3

CDR3aa: CASSPLTRGANTEAFF
CDR3nt: TGTGCCAGCAGCCCCCTAACCAGGGGCGCGAACACTGAAGCTTTCTTT
d_gene: -
abundance: -
v_gene: TRBV4-2
j_gene: TRBJ1-1

CDR3aa: CASSQGAHGYTF
CDR3nt: TGCGCCAGCAGCCAAGGGGCTCATGGCTACACCTTC
d_gene: -
abundance: -
v_gene: TRBV5-1
j_gene: TRBJ1-2

CDR3aa: CASSLKDRADEQYF
CDR3nt: TGTGCCAGCTCACTCAAAGACAGGGCGGACGAGCAGTACTTC
d_gene: TRBD1
abundance: -
v_gene: TRBV18
j_gene: TRBJ2-7

CDR3aa: CATNSPRGSNQPQHF
CDR3nt: TGTGCCACCAACTCTCCCAGGGGAAGCAATCAGCCCCAGCATTTT
d_gene: -
abundance: -
v_gene: TRBV10-3
j_gene: TRBJ1-5

CDR3aa: CASSQVGTSGSQNEQYF
CDR3nt: TGTGCCAGCAGCCAAGTGGGGACTAGCGGGAGCCAGAACGAGCAGTACTTC
d_gene: TRBD2
abundance: -
v_gene: TRBV4-2
j_gene: TRBJ2-7

CDR3aa: CASSLGTGGETQYF
CDR3nt: TGTGCCAGCAGCTTAGGGACGGGGGGAGAGACCCAGTACTTC
d_gene: TRBD2
abundance: -
v_gene: TRBV7-9
j_gene: TRBJ2-5

CDR3aa: CASRQAGTEAFF
CDR3nt: TGTGCCTCCCGCCAGGCGGGCACTGAAGCTTTCTTT
d_gene: -
abundance: -
v_gene: TRBV7-8
j_gene: TRBJ1-1

CDR3aa: CASSQDSAGGRTMNTEAFF
CDR3nt: TGTGCCAGCAGCCAAGATTCGGCGGGGGGCCGTACAATGAACACTGAAGCTTTCTTT
d_gene: -
abundance: -
v_gene: TRBV4-2
j_gene: TRBJ1-1

CDR3aa: CASSLVLAGSNNEQFF
CDR3nt: TGCGCCAGCAGCTTGGTTTTAGCGGGAAGCAACAATGAGCAGTTCTTC
d_gene: TRBD2
abundance: few
v_gene: TRBV5-1
j_gene: TRBJ2-1

CDR3aa: CASSLAGSTGELFF
CDR3nt: TGTGCCAGCAGCTTGGCAGGGTCCACCGGGGAGCTGTTTTTT
d_gene: -
abundance: -
v_gene: TRBV5-4
j_gene: TRBJ2-2

CDR3aa: CASSLKGGIATEAFF
CDR3nt: TGTGCCAGCAGCTTAAAGGGAGGGATCGCCACTGAAGCTTTCTTT
d_gene: -
abundance: -
v_gene: TRBV11-2
j_gene: TRBJ1-1

CDR3aa: CASSDRLAGELRSYNEQFF
CDR3nt: TGCGCCAGCAGTGACCGACTAGCGGGAGAATTGCGTTCCTACAATGAGCAGTTCTTC
d_gene: TRBD2
abundance: -
v_gene: TRBV10-2
j_gene: TRBJ2-1

CDR3aa: CSGGRMGNEQFF
CDR3nt: TGCAGCGGCGGGAGGATGGGTAATGAGCAGTTCTTC
d_gene: TRBD2
abundance: -
v_gene: TRBV29-1
j_gene: TRBJ2-1

CDR3aa: CASSLSARITGELFF
CDR3nt: TGCGCCAGCAGCCTATCCGCCCGAATCACCGGGGAGCTGTTTTTT
d_gene: -
abundance: -
v_gene: TRBV5-1
j_gene: TRBJ2-2

CDR3aa: CASRQGGGNTIYF
CDR3nt: TGTGCCAGCAGGCAGGGAGGGGGAAACACCATATATTTT
d_gene: -
abundance: -
v_gene: TRBV6-1
j_gene: TRBJ1-3

CDR3aa: CASSLMPSDLAATGELFF
CDR3nt: TGTGCCAGCAGCTTGATGCCTTCTGATTTAGCAGCCACCGGGGAGCTGTTTTTT
d_gene: -
abundance: -
v_gene: TRBV5-8
j_gene: TRBJ2-2

CDR3aa: CAISRQGNIQEAQYF
CDR3nt: TGTGCCATCAGTAGACAGGGGAATATCCAAGAGGCCCAGTACTTC
d_gene: TRBD1
abundance: -
v_gene: TRBV10-3
j_gene: TRBJ2-5

CDR3aa: CASSEYPRQGREAFF
CDR3nt: TGTGCCAGCAGTGAATATCCGAGGCAGGGGCGTGAAGCTTTCTTT
d_gene: -
abundance: -
v_gene: TRBV25-1
j_gene: TRBJ1-1

CDR3aa: CASSEVPGHGYTF
CDR3nt: TGTGCCAGCAGTGAAGTACCAGGGCATGGCTACACCTTC
d_gene: -
abundance: -
v_gene: TRBV6-1
j_gene: TRBJ1-2

CDR3aa: CASSSIRGLGGELFF
CDR3nt: TGTGCCAGCAGTTCCATCAGGGGGCTCGGCGGGGAGCTGTTTTTT
d_gene: TRBD1
abundance: -
v_gene: TRBV6-6
j_gene: TRBJ2-2

CDR3aa: CASSMEGSRRGYTF
CDR3nt: TGTGCCAGTAGTATGGAGGGGTCCCGTCGAGGCTACACCTTC
d_gene: -
abundance: -
v_gene: TRBV19
j_gene: TRBJ1-2

CDR3aa: CASSLAQRGVRETQYF
CDR3nt: TGCGCCAGCAGCTTGGCCCAGCGGGGGGTCAGGGAGACCCAGTACTTC
d_gene: TRBD2
abundance: -
v_gene: TRBV5-1
j_gene: TRBJ2-5

CDR3aa: CASSVGTGEFGYTF
CDR3nt: TGTGCCAGCAGCGTAGGGACAGGGGAATTTGGCTACACCTTC
d_gene: TRBD1
abundance: -
v_gene: TRBV7-9
j_gene: TRBJ1-2

CDR3aa: CASSYSIREGQPQHF
CDR3nt: TGTGCCAGCAGTTACTCGATTCGGGAGGGTCAGCCCCAGCATTTT
d_gene: -
abundance: -
v_gene: TRBV6-5
j_gene: TRBJ1-5

CDR3aa: CASSNGGPYEQYF
CDR3nt: TGTGCCAGTAGTAACGGAGGACCATACGAGCAGTACTTC
d_gene: -
abundance: -
v_gene: TRBV19
j_gene: TRBJ2-7

CDR3aa: CASDGGLESDEQFF
CDR3nt: TGTGCCAGCGACGGCGGGCTCGAGAGCGATGAGCAGTTCTTC
d_gene: -
abundance: -
v_gene: TRBV9
j_gene: TRBJ2-1

CDR3aa: CASSLEGGGLETQYF
CDR3nt: TGTGCCAGCAGCCTGGAGGGGGGGGGCCTGGAGACCCAGTACTTC
d_gene: -
abundance: -
v_gene: TRBV7-2
j_gene: TRBJ2-5

CDR3aa: CASSLDAGRETQYF
CDR3nt: TGTGCCAGCAGCTTGGATGCCGGGAGGGAGACCCAGTACTTC
d_gene: TRBD2
abundance: -
v_gene: TRBV5-5
j_gene: TRBJ2-5

CDR3aa: CASGAAGMGVFNTEAFF
CDR3nt: TGTGCCAGCGGCGCTGCAGGGATGGGTGTATTTAACACTGAAGCTTTCTTT
d_gene: -
abundance: -
v_gene: TRBV27
j_gene: TRBJ1-1

CDR3aa: CASSAGQGSSYEQYF
CDR3nt: TGTGCCAGCAGCGCTGGACAGGGGAGCTCCTACGAGCAGTACTTC
d_gene: TRBD1
abundance: -
v_gene: TRBV11-2
j_gene: TRBJ2-7

CDR3aa: CASSPRSIYEQYF
CDR3nt: TGTGCCAGCAGCCCCAGATCGATATACGAGCAGTACTTC
d_gene: -
abundance: once
v_gene: TRBV7-2
j_gene: TRBJ2-7

CDR3aa: CAWSVRGGRTSYEQYF
CDR3nt: TGTGCCTGGAGTGTCCGAGGAGGTAGGACCTCCTACGAGCAGTACTTC
d_gene: -
abundance: -
v_gene: TRBV30
j_gene: TRBJ2-7

CDR3aa: CASSPGLAGGAVFF
CDR3nt: TGTGCCAGCAGCCCGGGACTAGCGGGAGGGGCCGTGTTTTTT
d_gene: TRBD2
abundance: medium-sized
v_gene: TRBV7-2
j_gene: TRBJ2-2

CDR3aa: CASSPGTGAHNEQFF
CDR3nt: TGTGCCAGCAGTCCCGGGACAGGTGCACACAATGAGCAGTTCTTC
d_gene: TRBD1
abundance: few
v_gene: TRBV6-4
j_gene: TRBJ2-1

CDR3aa: CASSLQTGNSGNTIYF
CDR3nt: TGCGCCAGCAGCCTGCAGACGGGGAACTCTGGAAACACCATATATTTT
d_gene: -
abundance: -
v_gene: TRBV4-1
j_gene: TRBJ1-3

CDR3aa: CASKVGGDLRYEQYF
CDR3nt: TGCGCCAGCAAGGTTGGCGGGGACCTACGCTACGAGCAGTACTTC
d_gene: -
abundance: -
v_gene: TRBV5-1
j_gene: TRBJ2-7

CDR3aa: CASSMTSGSYNEQFF
CDR3nt: TGTGCCAGTAGTATGACTAGCGGGAGCTACAATGAGCAGTTCTTC
d_gene: TRBD2
abundance: large
v_gene: TRBV19
j_gene: TRBJ2-1

CDR3aa: CASSIGGRSNQPQHF
CDR3nt: TGTGCCAGTAGTATAGGGGGGCGAAGCAATCAGCCCCAGCATTTT
d_gene: -
abundance: once
v_gene: TRBV19
j_gene: TRBJ1-5